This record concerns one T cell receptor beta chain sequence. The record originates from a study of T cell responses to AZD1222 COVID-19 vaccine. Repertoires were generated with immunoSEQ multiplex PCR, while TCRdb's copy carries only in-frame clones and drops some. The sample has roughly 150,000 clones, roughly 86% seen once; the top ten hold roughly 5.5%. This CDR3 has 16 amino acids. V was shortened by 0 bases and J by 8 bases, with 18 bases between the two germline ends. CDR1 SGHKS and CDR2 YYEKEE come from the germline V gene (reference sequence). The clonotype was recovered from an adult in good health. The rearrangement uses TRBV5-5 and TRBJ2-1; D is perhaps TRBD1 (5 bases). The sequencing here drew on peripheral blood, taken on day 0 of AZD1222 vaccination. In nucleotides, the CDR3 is TGTGCCAGCAGCTTGGGGATTCCTCTACCCAGGGATGAGCAGTTCTTC. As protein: CASSLGIPLPRDEQFF. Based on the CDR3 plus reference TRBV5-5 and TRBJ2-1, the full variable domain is DAGVTQSPTHLIKTRGQQVTLRCSPISGHKSVSWYQQVLGQGPQFIFQYYEKEERGRGNFPDRFSARQFPNYSSELNVNALLLGDSALYLCASSLGIPLPRDEQFFGPGTRLTVL.